The rows below give T cell receptor beta chains drawn from one sample of a study of post-analysis software for immune sequencing data. TCRdb passed the PCR reads through MiXCR, listing each CDR3 protein once. The table records 820,000 or so distinct CDR3 sequences, roughly 50% of them present only once. Sequencing was carried out using blood. All receptors come from a girl aged 5-17 years with multiple sclerosis. The CDR3 runs from the conserved cysteine through the conserved F or W. The order of the fields is CDR3 protein, CDR3 DNA, J gene, clone size, V gene, D gene. D genes are given only for firm matches. Clone size is not always given. Where it is, it says once, few, many or a class for expanded clones.

CASSLTPQSQETQYF,TGTGCCAGCAGCCTAACACCGCAGTCCCAAGAGACCCAGTACTTC,TRBJ2-5,few,TRBV6-5,.
CASSYLQREGLYEQYF,TGTGCCAGCAGTTACTTACAGCGGGAGGGCCTTTACGAGCAGTACTTC,TRBJ2-7,few,TRBV6-5,TRBD2
CASSPQMGDYGYTF,TGTGCCAGCAGCCCCCAAATGGGGGACTATGGCTACACCTTC,TRBJ1-2,.,TRBV9,.
CTSSLFQGGYGYTF,TGTACCAGCAGCTTGTTTCAGGGCGGCTATGGCTACACCTTC,TRBJ1-2,.,TRBV5-5,.
CASSPTGPFSYEQYF,TGTGCCAGCAGCCCGACAGGTCCATTCTCCTACGAGCAGTACTTC,TRBJ2-7,.,TRBV7-2,.
CASSVTGGTEQFF,TGTGCCAGCAGTGTGACAGGGGGGACTGAGCAGTTCTTC,TRBJ2-1,.,TRBV6-1,TRBD1
CVSSSTTSPYEQYF,TGTGTCAGCAGCTCTACAACCTCACCCTACGAGCAGTACTTC,TRBJ2-7,.,TRBV7-6,.
CASSVRESNSPLHF,TGTGCCAGCAGCGTAAGGGAGTCAAATTCACCCCTCCACTTT,TRBJ1-6,.,TRBV9,.
CASAPSGTSGRAGETQYF,TGTGCCAGCGCGCCTTCCGGGACTAGCGGGAGGGCCGGAGAGACCCAGTACTTC,TRBJ2-5,.,TRBV6-1,TRBD2
CASSPYSRDRRYGYTF,TGTGCCAGCAGCCCTTACTCCCGGGACAGAAGATATGGCTACACCTTC,TRBJ1-2,.,TRBV27,TRBD1
CASSLPPGGETYEQYF,TGTGCCAGCAGCCTCCCCCCCGGCGGGGAAACCTACGAGCAGTACTTC,TRBJ2-7,.,TRBV6-5,.
CASSPPQRMNTEAFF,TGTGCCAGCAGCCCCCCACAGAGAATGAACACTGAAGCTTTCTTT,TRBJ1-1,.,TRBV3-1,.
CASSLGTENYEQYF,TGCGCCAGCAGCTTAGGGACAGAAAACTACGAGCAGTACTTC,TRBJ2-7,once,TRBV5-1,TRBD1
CSASVLAGGYEQYF,TGCAGTGCTAGCGTCCTAGCGGGGGGATACGAGCAGTACTTC,TRBJ2-7,.,TRBV20-1,TRBD2
CASSQDRVDNEQFF,TGTGCCAGCAGCCAGGACAGGGTGGACAATGAGCAGTTCTTC,TRBJ2-1,.,TRBV12-3/TRBV12-4,TRBD1
CAISEGEQTQYF,TGTGCCATCAGTGAAGGGGAACAGACCCAGTACTTC,TRBJ2-5,few,TRBV10-3,.
CSVEARTGGDTQYF,TGCAGCGTTGAAGCCCGAACGGGAGGGGATACGCAGTATTTT,TRBJ2-3,.,TRBV29-1,TRBD2
CASSRAANIQYF,TGTGCCAGCAGCCGGGCGGCAAACATTCAGTACTTC,TRBJ2-4,.,TRBV5-6,.
CSVERGSDEQYF,TGCAGCGTTGAAAGGGGGTCCGACGAGCAGTACTTC,TRBJ2-7,.,TRBV29-1,.
CASSPPGHSADEQYF,TGTGCCAGCTCACCACCAGGCCACTCGGCCGACGAGCAGTACTTC,TRBJ2-7,few,TRBV18,.
CASSTRGQSYNEQFF,TGTGCCAGCAGTACGAGAGGACAGTCCTACAATGAGCAGTTCTTC,TRBJ2-1,few,TRBV12-3/TRBV12-4,.
CASSSRGLASYEQYF,TGTGCCAGCAGTAGTCGCGGACTAGCATCCTACGAGCAGTACTTC,TRBJ2-7,.,TRBV7-6,TRBD2
CASSPRLLTGRETQYF,TGCGCCAGCAGCCCCCGGCTTCTAACGGGCCGAGAGACCCAGTACTTC,TRBJ2-5,.,TRBV4-1,.
CASSPGGGTFEQYF,TGTGCCAGCAGCCCAGGGGGAGGGACCTTCGAGCAGTACTTC,TRBJ2-7,.,TRBV6-6,.
CSVAGVPNTEAFF,TGCAGCGTTGCGGGGGTGCCGAACACTGAAGCTTTCTTT,TRBJ1-1,.,TRBV29-1,.